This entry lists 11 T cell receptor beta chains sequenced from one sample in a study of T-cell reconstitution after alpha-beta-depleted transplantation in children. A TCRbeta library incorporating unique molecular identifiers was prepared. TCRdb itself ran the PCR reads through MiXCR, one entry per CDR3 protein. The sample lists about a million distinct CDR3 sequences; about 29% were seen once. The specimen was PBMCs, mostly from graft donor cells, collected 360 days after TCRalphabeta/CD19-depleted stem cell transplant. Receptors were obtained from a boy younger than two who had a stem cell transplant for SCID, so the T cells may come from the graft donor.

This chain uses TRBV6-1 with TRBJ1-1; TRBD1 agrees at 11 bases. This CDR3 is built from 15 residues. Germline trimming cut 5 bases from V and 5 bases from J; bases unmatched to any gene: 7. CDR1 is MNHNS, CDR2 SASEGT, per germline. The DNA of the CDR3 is TGTGCCAGCAGTCCCCGGGACAGGGGGGGAACTGAAGCTTTCTTT. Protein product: CASSPRDRGGTEAFF.

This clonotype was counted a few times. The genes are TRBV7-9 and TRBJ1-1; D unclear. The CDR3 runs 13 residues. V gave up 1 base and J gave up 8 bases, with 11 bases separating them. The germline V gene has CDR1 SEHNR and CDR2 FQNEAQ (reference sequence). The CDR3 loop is CASSLEGGLEAFF. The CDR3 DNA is TGTGCCAGCAGCTTAGAGGGAGGTTTGGAAGCTTTCTTT.

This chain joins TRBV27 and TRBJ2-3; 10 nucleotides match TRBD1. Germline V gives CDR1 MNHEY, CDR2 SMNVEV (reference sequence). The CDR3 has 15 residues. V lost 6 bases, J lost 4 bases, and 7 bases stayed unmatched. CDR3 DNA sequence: TGTGCCAGCAGATACGGGACAGGGGTCCCAGATACGCAGTATTTT. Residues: CASRYGTGVPDTQYF.

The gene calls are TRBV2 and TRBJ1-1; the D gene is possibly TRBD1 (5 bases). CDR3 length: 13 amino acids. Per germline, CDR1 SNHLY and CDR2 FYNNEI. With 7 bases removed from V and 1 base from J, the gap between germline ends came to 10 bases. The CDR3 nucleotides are TGTGCCAGCATTGTGGGGCGGAACACTGAAGCTTTCTTT. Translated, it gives CASIVGRNTEAFF.

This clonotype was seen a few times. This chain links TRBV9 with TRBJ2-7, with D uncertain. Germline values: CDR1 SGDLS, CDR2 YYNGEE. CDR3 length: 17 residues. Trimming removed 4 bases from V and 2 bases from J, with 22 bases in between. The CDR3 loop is CASSPHNDPPGAYEQYF. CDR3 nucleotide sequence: TGTGCCAGCAGCCCTCACAACGACCCCCCTGGGGCCTACGAGCAGTACTTC.

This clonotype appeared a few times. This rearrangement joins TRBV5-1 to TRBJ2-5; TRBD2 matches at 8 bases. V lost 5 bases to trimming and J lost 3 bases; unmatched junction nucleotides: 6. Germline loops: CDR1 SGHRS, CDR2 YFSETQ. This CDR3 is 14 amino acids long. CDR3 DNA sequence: TGCGCCAGCAGTCATGGACTAGCCGAAGAGACCCAGTACTTC. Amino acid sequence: CASSHGLAEETQYF.

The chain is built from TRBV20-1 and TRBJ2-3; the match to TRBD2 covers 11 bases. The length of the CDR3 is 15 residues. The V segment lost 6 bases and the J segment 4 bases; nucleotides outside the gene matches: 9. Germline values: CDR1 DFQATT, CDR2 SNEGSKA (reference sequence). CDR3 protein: CSARTGTSGSDTQYF. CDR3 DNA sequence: TGCAGTGCCAGAACCGGGACTAGCGGTTCAGATACGCAGTATTTT.

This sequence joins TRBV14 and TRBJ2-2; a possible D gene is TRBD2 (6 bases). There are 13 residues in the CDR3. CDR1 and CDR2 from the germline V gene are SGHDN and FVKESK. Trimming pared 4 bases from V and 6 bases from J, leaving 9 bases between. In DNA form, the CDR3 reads TGTGCCAGCAGCCCAAAGCGGGCCGGGGAGCTGTTTTTT. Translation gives CASSPKRAGELFF.

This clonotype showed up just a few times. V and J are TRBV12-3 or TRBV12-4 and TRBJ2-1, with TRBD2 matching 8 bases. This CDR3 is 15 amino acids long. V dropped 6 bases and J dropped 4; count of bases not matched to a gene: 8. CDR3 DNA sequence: TGTGCCAGCAGCCTTGCGCGGGGGGCGTACAATGAGCAGTTCTTC. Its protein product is CASSLARGAYNEQFF.

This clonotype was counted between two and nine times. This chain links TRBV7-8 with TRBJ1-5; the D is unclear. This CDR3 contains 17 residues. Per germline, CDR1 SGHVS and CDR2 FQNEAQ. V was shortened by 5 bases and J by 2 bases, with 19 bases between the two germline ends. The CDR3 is CASSRMMDNIGNQPQHF. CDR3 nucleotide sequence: TGTGCCAGCAGCCGGATGATGGATAATATTGGCAATCAGCCCCAGCATTTT.

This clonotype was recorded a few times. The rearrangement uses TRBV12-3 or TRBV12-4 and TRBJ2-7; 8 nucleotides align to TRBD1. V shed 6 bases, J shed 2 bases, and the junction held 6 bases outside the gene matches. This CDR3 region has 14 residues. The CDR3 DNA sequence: TGTGCCAGCAGACGGACAGGGAGAACCTACGAGCAGTACTTC. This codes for CASRRTGRTYEQYF.